This TCR beta chain stems from a study of human T cells and chemical hapten exposure. Whole-study findings and limits: Expanded TCRs showed more large CDR3 clusters than pre-sensitization or healthy control sets.

As regards this clonotype: As yet, its antigen is unknown.

TCRdb redid the calling of the RACE reads with MiXCR, one entry per CDR3 protein. The data contain more than 95,000 distinct CDR3 sequences, less than 45% of them seen just once; the ten biggest clones take up around 2.8%. Time point: patch test 3, about 24 weeks after DPC sensitization. Treatment indicated: therapeutic diphenylcyclopropenone sensitization with weekly scalp DPC. Per the germline V gene, CDR1 is DFQATT and CDR2 is SNEGSKA (reference sequence). The CDR3 length is 14 residues. Trimming removed 1 base from V and 6 bases from J, with 13 bases in between. The chain links TRBV20-1 to TRBJ2-1, with D perhaps matching TRBD1 or TRBD2 (5 bases each). Sequencing used whole blood, obtained in connection with sensitization to the hapten diphenylcyclopropenone (DPC). This TCR derives from a man aged 40-55 years with alopecia areata. Some clones in this sample may be carry-over from other donors' samples. As DNA, the CDR3 is TGCAGTGCTAGAGTAGAGACGGGGCCCAATGAGCAGTTCTTC. This gives the protein CSARVETGPNEQFF.